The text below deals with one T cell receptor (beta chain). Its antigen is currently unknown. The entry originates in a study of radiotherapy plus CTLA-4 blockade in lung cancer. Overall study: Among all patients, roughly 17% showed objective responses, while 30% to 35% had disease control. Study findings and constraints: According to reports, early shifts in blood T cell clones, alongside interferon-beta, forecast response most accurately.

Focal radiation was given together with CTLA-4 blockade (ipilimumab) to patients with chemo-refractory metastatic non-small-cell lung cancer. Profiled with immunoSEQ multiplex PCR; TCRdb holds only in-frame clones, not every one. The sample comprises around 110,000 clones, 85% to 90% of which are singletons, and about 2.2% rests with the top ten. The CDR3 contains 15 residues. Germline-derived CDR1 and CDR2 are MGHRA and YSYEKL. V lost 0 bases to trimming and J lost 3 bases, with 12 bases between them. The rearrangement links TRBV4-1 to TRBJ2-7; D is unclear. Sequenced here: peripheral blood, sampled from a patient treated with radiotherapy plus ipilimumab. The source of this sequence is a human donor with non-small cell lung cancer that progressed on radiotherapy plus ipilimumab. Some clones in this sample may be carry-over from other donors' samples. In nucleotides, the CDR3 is TGCGCCAGCAGCCAAGATGATCCCCCCTACTACGAGCAGTACTTC. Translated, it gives CASSQDDPPYYEQYF.